The 24 T cell receptor beta chains listed next were all sequenced from one sample in a study of shared clonotypes between healthy human individuals. TCRdb keeps only in-frame clones here, not all; method: immunoSEQ multiplex PCR. The table records about a million clones, approximately 80% of them present only once. Material: memory CD4+ T cells from PBMCs. The subset was: CD45RA-negative fraction. These receptors were obtained from a man aged 18 to 30 in good health. Some clones in this sample may be carry-over from other donors' samples.

For this clone: Just one base apart from a much larger clone, this may be a read error. V usage is TRBV5-7 and J usage is TRBJ1-1; D gene uncertain. TRBV5-7 is placed among ORFs of uncertain function. This CDR3 has 13 amino acids. DNA for the CDR3: TGTGCCAGCAGATTGGAAGGGAACACTGAAGCTTTCTTT. This sequence encodes CASRLEGNTEAFF.

J is TRBJ2-5 and V is TRBV28; D tentatively reads TRBD1 or TRBD2 (6 bases each). V lost 7 bases and J lost 5, with 29 bases in between. The CDR3 has 18 residues. Germline values: CDR1 MDHEN, CDR2 SYDVKM. The CDR3 DNA is TGTGCCAGCACCGAAAATTACGGTGGTTCCGGGGGCTTGGAGACCCAGTACTTC. This translates into CASTENYGGSGGLETQYF.

The rearrangement links TRBV18 to TRBJ1-1, with D unresolved. The V and J ends lost 2 bases and 4 bases respectively, with 8 bases between them. The CDR3 length is 13 residues. Looked up from germline, CDR1 is KGHSH and CDR2 is LQKENI. CDR3 sequence (DNA): TGTGCCAGCTCACCAGAACAGTTCACTGAAGCTTTCTTT. This encodes CASSPEQFTEAFF.

This clone has just one count. The chain employs TRBV11-2 and TRBJ1-6; TRBD1 agrees at 9 bases. Trimming removed 1 base from V and 9 bases from J; junction bases left unmatched: 4. Germline CDR1 SGHAT, CDR2 FQNNGV. CDR3 length: 15 residues. The CDR3 is CASSLVDRGVSPLHF. CDR3 bases: TGTGCCAGCAGCTTAGTGGACAGGGGCGTTTCACCCCTCCACTTT.

The CDR3 DNA is TGTGCCAGCATTAGGTATGGGAGCGTACCCTACGAGCAGTACTTC. Encoded protein: CASIRYGSVPYEQYF. The chain is built from TRBV2 and TRBJ2-7; D might be TRBD2 (5 bases). The CDR3 is made up of 15 amino acids. The V and J ends lost 7 bases and 2 bases respectively, with 18 bases between them. Germline V CDR1 and CDR2: SNHLY, FYNNEI.

To note about this clone: A read error may be the cause here, since a much bigger clone is one base away. The gene calls are TRBV29-1 and TRBJ2-7, with 9 bases lining up with TRBD1. Germline V gene sequence: CDR1 SQVTM, CDR2 ANQGSEA. This CDR3 is 13 amino acids long. The CDR3 reads CSVGGQGVYEQHF. In DNA form, the CDR3 reads TGCAGCGTGGGGGGACAGGGCGTATACGAGCAGCACTTC.

The count of this clone is one. The rearrangement uses TRBV18 and TRBJ2-1; D may be TRBD1 or TRBD2 (9 bases each). Trimming left V 3 bases short and J 6 bases short, with 18 bases between. Per the germline V gene, CDR1 is KGHSH and CDR2 is LQKENI. The CDR3 totals 16 residues. CDR3 DNA: TGTGCCAGCTCACCGAAAGCGGGGGGACAGGGCAATGAGCAGTTCTTC. Encoded protein: CASSPKAGGQGNEQFF.

This chain uses TRBV6-1 with TRBJ2-7, with D possibly TRBD2 on 5 matching bases. Germline CDR1 MNHNS, CDR2 SASEGT. V lost 10 bases and J lost 3, with 19 bases in between. The CDR3 contains 14 residues. The CDR3, as DNA: TGTGCCACCGGAGTAGGCGGAGGTGGCTACGAGCAGTACTTC. Residues: CATGVGGGGYEQYF.

This rearrangement joins TRBV7-8 to TRBJ1-2; D is perhaps TRBD1 (5 bases). Germline V gives CDR1 SGHVS, CDR2 FQNEAQ. Deletions cut 5 bases from V and 8 bases from J, with 24 bases between. The CDR3 has 16 amino acids. In nucleotides, the CDR3 is TGTGCCAGCAGCCGGGGGGGGTTACAGACATCGATCGGCTACACCTTC. Protein sequence: CASSRGGLQTSIGYTF. Using reference TRBV7-8 and TRBJ1-2 for the parts outside the CDR3, the full variable domain is GAGVSQSPRYKVAKRGQDVALRCDPISGHVSLFWYQQALGQGPEFLTYFQNEAQLDKSGLPSDRFFAERPEGSVSTLKIQRTQQEDSAVYLCASSRGGLQTSIGYTFGSGTRLTVV.

This clone was observed once. This may come from a read error, since a much larger clone is one base off. Other DNA sequences of this sample code for an identical CDR3. The chain combines TRBV27 with TRBJ2-7; D tentatively fits TRBD1 or TRBD2 (6 bases each). The germline gives CDR1 MNHEY, CDR2 SMNVEV (reference sequence). The CDR3 contains 13 residues. V dropped 5 bases and J dropped 10 bases, with 18 bases sitting between them. CDR3 protein: CASSLGGLGSQYF. CDR3 bases: TGTGCCAGCAGTCTAGGGGGGTTGGGCAGCCAGTACTTC.

The rearrangement links TRBV30 to TRBJ2-7, with D unclear. The V and J ends lost 1 base and 6 bases respectively, with 7 bases between them. The CDR3 consists of 11 residues. CDR1 and CDR2 (germline): GTSNPN, SVGIG (reference sequence). CDR3 in DNA: TGTGCCTGGAGTGACGCGAGCGAGCAGTACTTC. This codes for CAWSDASEQYF. The full variable domain, its missing parts supplied by reference TRBV30 and TRBJ2-7, is SQTIHQWPATLVQPVGSPLSLECTVEGTSNPNLYWYRQAAGRGLQLLFYSVGIGQISSEVPQNLSASRPQDRQFILSSKKLLLSDSGFYLCAWSDASEQYFGPGTRLTVT.

The chain carries TRBV7-9 and TRBJ1-1, with D perhaps matching TRBD1 (5 bases). The germline V and J ends were trimmed by 5 bases and 2 bases, with 15 bases remaining between them. This CDR3 has 15 amino acids. Looked up from germline, CDR1 is SEHNR and CDR2 is FQNEAQ (reference sequence). The CDR3 is CASSPKGGENTEAFF. CDR3 bases: TGTGCCAGCAGCCCCAAGGGAGGGGAAAACACTGAAGCTTTCTTT.

The chain employs TRBV7-3 and TRBJ2-2; 9 positions match TRBD2. Trimming took 2 bases from V and 8 from J; bases not matched to a gene: 6. There are 15 residues in the CDR3. Germline lookup yields CDR1 SGHTA and CDR2 FQGTGA. CDR3 nucleotides: TGTGCCAGCAGCTTAGCGGGAGGGCTTTATGGGGAGCTGTTTTTT. As protein: CASSLAGGLYGELFF.

V usage is TRBV5-1 and J usage is TRBJ2-7; 10 positions agree with TRBD2. The CDR3 length is 15 residues. V shed 0 bases, J shed 7 bases, and the junction held 7 bases outside the gene matches. Germline V lookup: CDR1 SGHRS, CDR2 YFSETQ. CDR3 nucleotide sequence: TGCGCCAGCAGCTTGGGATCTAGCGGGAGCTCTGAGCAGTACTTC. It codes for CASSLGSSGSSEQYF.

The chain employs TRBV28 and TRBJ1-6, with D perhaps matching TRBD1 (5 bases). With 5 bases removed from V and 7 bases from J, the gap between germline ends came to 21 bases. CDR3 length equals 17 residues. Per the germline V gene, CDR1 is MDHEN and CDR2 is SYDVKM. Written as DNA, the CDR3 is TGTGCCAGCAGTCGCAGCACCGGGCTGAGGGGAAATTCACCCCTCCACTTT. This encodes CASSRSTGLRGNSPLHF.

The DNA for the CDR3 is TGTGCCAGCAGCTTAGAACTAGGGCTGGGGACTAGCTGGTACGAGCAGTACTTC. It encodes CASSLELGLGTSWYEQYF. The chain combines TRBV11-2 with TRBJ2-7; the match to TRBD2 covers 9 bases. The CDR3 totals 18 residues. Germline values: CDR1 SGHAT, CDR2 FQNNGV. With V trimmed by 0 bases and J by 4 bases, 13 bases remained unmatched.

The rearrangement uses TRBV27 and TRBJ1-2; D may be TRBD1 (5 bases). CDR1 is MNHEY, CDR2 SMNVEV, per germline (reference sequence). The length of the CDR3 is 15 residues. The V gene lost 4 bases and the J gene lost 8 bases, with 20 bases spanning the gap. CDR3 sequence reads: CASSSLGQGVIGYTF. The CDR3 DNA follows: TGTGCCAGCAGTTCCTTGGGGCAGGGAGTAATCGGCTACACCTTC.

This chain joins TRBV7-3 and TRBJ2-2; weak D call: TRBD1 (6 bases). The germline V and J ends were trimmed by 5 bases and 6 bases, with 13 bases remaining between them. The CDR3 runs 14 residues. CDR1 and CDR2 from the germline V gene are SGHTA and FQGTGA. The CDR3 DNA follows: TGTGCCAGCAGCCTCTCCCCAGGGGCCGGGGAGCTGTTTTTT. Protein product: CASSLSPGAGELFF.

The V call is TRBV2, the J call TRBJ2-2, with D possibly TRBD2 on 6 matching bases. Trimming left V 0 bases short and J 5 bases short, with 7 bases between. CDR1 SNHLY and CDR2 FYNNEI come from the germline V gene. The CDR3 totals 14 residues. The CDR3 loop is CASSEAAGTGELFF. CDR3 bases: TGTGCCAGCAGTGAAGCGGCGGGGACCGGGGAGCTGTTTTTT. Combining the CDR3 with reference TRBV2 and TRBJ2-2 gives the whole variable domain EPEVTQTPSHQVTQMGQEVILRCVPISNHLYFYWYRQILGQKVEFLVSFYNNEISEKSEIFDDQFSVERPDGSNFTLKIRSTKLEDSAMYFCASSEAAGTGELFFGEGSRLTVL.

Notes on this clone: It may be a read error: a sequence one base away is much more abundant. The chain carries TRBV7-3 and TRBJ2-7; 11 bases are a match to TRBD2. Germline assignment: CDR1 SGHTA and CDR2 FQGTGA. V dropped 5 bases and J dropped 3; count of bases not matched to a gene: 3. This CDR3 comprises 14 residues. The CDR3 spells CASSPGTSGYEQYF. For the CDR3, the DNA is TGTGCCAGCAGCCCCGGGACTAGCGGCTACGAGCAGTACTTC.

The V gene is TRBV20-1, the J gene TRBJ2-7; D is unresolved. Between the trimmed V and J ends, which lost 3 bases and 4 bases, there was a span of 7 bases. The CDR3 sequence is 11 residues long. CDR1 and CDR2 from the germline V gene are DFQATT and SNEGSKA (reference sequence). Here the CDR3 reads CSASLLYEQYF. CDR3 nucleotides: TGCAGTGCTAGTTTGTTGTACGAGCAGTACTTC.

This sequence joins TRBV6-1 and TRBJ2-3; TRBD1 agrees at 7 bases. Per the germline V gene, CDR1 is MNHNS and CDR2 is SASEGT. The CDR3 totals 14 residues. V lost 6 bases to trimming and J lost 6 bases; unmatched junction nucleotides: 9. The CDR3 here is CASRKGAFPDTQYF. CDR3 sequence (DNA): TGTGCCAGCAGGAAGGGGGCATTCCCCGATACGCAGTATTTT.

This clone has just a few counts. The chain carries TRBV7-2 and TRBJ2-5, with TRBD1 matching 9 bases. The CDR3 spans 14 residues. J gave up 5 bases and V 5 bases, and 6 bases lay outside the gene matches. Germline V lookup: CDR1 SGHTA, CDR2 FQGNSA. CDR3 nucleotides: TGTGCCAGCAGCGCCAACAGGGGGCGGGAGACCCAGTACTTC. This sequence encodes CASSANRGRETQYF.

The rearrangement links TRBV13 to TRBJ2-7; D is ambiguous. Trimming shortened V by 5 bases and J by 7 bases, and 15 bases separated the two germline ends. The CDR3 runs to 13 residues. Germline loops: CDR1 PRHDT, CDR2 FYEKMQ (reference sequence). The CDR3 region is CASSPRDNKEQYF. DNA of the CDR3: TGTGCCAGCAGCCCCCGCGATAACAAAGAGCAGTACTTC.